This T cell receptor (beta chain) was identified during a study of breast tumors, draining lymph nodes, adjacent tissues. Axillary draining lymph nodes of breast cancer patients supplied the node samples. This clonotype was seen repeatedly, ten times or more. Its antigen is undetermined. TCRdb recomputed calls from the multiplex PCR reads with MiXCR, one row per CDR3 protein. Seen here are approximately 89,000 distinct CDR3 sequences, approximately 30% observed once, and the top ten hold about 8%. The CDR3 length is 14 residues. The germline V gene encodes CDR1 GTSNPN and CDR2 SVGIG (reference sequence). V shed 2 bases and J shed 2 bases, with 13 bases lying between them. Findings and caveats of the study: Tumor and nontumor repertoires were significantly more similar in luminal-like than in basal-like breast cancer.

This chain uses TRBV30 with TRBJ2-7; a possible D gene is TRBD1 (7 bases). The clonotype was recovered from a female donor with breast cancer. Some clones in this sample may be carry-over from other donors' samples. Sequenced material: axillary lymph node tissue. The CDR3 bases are TGTGCCTGGAGTAGGGGAGGACAGGCCTACGAGCAGTACTTC. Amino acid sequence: CAWSRGGQAYEQYF.